The TCR beta chain described here comes from a study of radiotherapy plus CTLA-4 blockade in lung cancer. Study in general: Objective response was observed in around a sixth of patients, and disease control in around 31%.

With regard to this clone: Its target is not known.

The study gave focal radiation plus ipilimumab CTLA-4 blockade to patients with chemo-refractory metastatic non-small-cell lung cancer. Clones were read by immunoSEQ multiplex PCR, and TCRdb kept only the in-frame ones, dropping some. This table has about 87,000 clones, around 84% appearing once. V was shortened by 8 bases and J by 8 bases, with 18 bases between the two germline ends. CDR3 size: 13 residues. CDR1 and CDR2 from the germline V gene are SQVTM and ANQGSEA. General study results and limits: Reported findings show early blood T cell clone dynamics, with interferon-beta, best predicted response. In blood, tumor-derived TCR clones expanded after radiotherapy plus ipilimumab.

The sequence derives from a human donor with non-small cell lung cancer that progressed on radiotherapy plus ipilimumab. Sequenced here: peripheral blood, sampled from a patient treated with radiotherapy plus ipilimumab. The chain employs TRBV29-1 and TRBJ1-4; TRBD1 might be the D (5 bases). The CDR3 DNA follows: TGCAGCTTCCGCCGGGGGGTAGAGGAAAAACTGTTTTTT. This gives the protein CSFRRGVEEKLFF.